This TCR beta chain originates from a study of blood T cell repertoires in COVID-19. CDR1 and CDR2 from the germline V gene are SGHRS and YFSETQ. CDR3 length: 15 amino acids. Trimming at V came to 2 bases and at J to 2 bases, leaving 4 bases not matched to a gene. Participant-reported clinical history was the basis for cohort assignment. Original processing notes: Nucleated cell counts were estimated from reference gene primer amplification. TCRdb keeps only in-frame clones here, not all; method: immunoSEQ multiplex PCR. The V and J calls and clone size were taken over from that table, and D and trimming were inferred from the DNA. This sample has some 250,000 clones, with approximately 90% found just once.

The specimen was PBMCs or T cells enriched from blood (not recorded which). The V call is TRBV5-1, the J call TRBJ2-1; 7 positions match TRBD1. The TCR originated in a human donor in a cohort exposed to, infected with or recovered from COVID-19 (not recorded which). The donor label of this sample is uncertain. The CDR3 loop reads CASSLGQAAYNEQFF. Written as DNA, the CDR3 is TGCGCCAGCAGCTTAGGACAGGCAGCCTACAATGAGCAGTTCTTC.